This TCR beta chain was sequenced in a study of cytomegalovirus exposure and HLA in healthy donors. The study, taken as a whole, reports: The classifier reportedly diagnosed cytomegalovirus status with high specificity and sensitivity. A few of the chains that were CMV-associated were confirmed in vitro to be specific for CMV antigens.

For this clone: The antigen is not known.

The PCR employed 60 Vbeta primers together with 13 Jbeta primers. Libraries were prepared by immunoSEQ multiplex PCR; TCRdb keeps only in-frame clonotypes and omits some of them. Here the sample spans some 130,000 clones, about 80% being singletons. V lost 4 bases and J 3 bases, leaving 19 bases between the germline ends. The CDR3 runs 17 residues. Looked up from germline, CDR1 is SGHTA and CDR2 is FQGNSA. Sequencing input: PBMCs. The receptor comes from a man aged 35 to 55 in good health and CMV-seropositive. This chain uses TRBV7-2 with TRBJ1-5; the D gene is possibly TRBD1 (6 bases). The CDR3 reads CASSYRQEYFLNQPQHF. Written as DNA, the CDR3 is TGTGCCAGCAGCTATCGACAGGAGTACTTTCTCAATCAGCCCCAGCATTTT.